This T cell receptor (beta chain) appears in the sequencing data of a study of T cell responses to AZD1222 COVID-19 vaccine. On this clone: Its antigen is unknown.

Study conclusions and caveats: Recipients of AZD1222 seropositive at baseline numbered only 5 or 6. Vaccination with two AZD1222 doses was followed by a rise in Spike-specific TCR breadth and depth. Along spike, vaccine-associated CD4 TCRs were found throughout, with dominance at 160-218 and 743-854. Reportedly, close to half of spike-specific TCRs are directed against unmutated variant regions.

The data were produced by immunoSEQ multiplex PCR, yet TCRdb's version contains in-frame clones alone and is incomplete. The sample lists around 100,000 clones, 70% to 90% occurring once. The clonotype comes from an adult in good health. The source material was peripheral blood, sampled on day 0 of AZD1222 vaccination.

The CDR3 DNA reads TGTGCCAGCTCACCTTTGGCCGGGATCCAGGCGTCAGGCTACACCTTC. Translating gives CASSPLAGIQASGYTF. The chain links TRBV18 to TRBJ1-2; D gene ambiguous. The V gene's germline CDR1 is KGHSH and CDR2 LQKENI. The V gene lost 3 bases and the J gene lost 8 bases, with 22 bases spanning the gap. The CDR3 runs to 16 residues. Using reference TRBV18 and TRBJ1-2 for the parts outside the CDR3, the full variable domain is NAGVMQNPRHLVRRRGQEARLRCSPMKGHSHVYWYRQLPEEGLKFMVYLQKENIIDESGMPKERFSAEFPKEGPSILRIQQVVRGDSAAYFCASSPLAGIQASGYTFGSGTRLTVV.